A single sample is the source of the 20 T cell receptor beta chains below, sequenced in a study of T cell responses to AZD1222 COVID-19 vaccine. Sequenced by immunoSEQ multiplex PCR; TCRdb stores in-frame clones only, minus some. The sample records 150,000 to 200,000 clones, approximately 92% being singletons. The source was peripheral blood, collected 28 days after the second dose of the MenACWY control vaccine. The source is an adult who received the MenACWY meningococcal vaccine as a control.

V and J are TRBV18 and TRBJ1-4; D is possibly TRBD1 (6 bases). CDR1 and CDR2 from the germline V gene are KGHSH and LQKENI. V lost 0 bases and J lost 5, with 7 bases in between. This CDR3 contains 14 residues. This CDR3 is CASSPPQGNEKLFF. The CDR3 bases are TGTGCCAGCTCACCACCGCAGGGGAATGAAAAACTGTTTTTT. The full variable domain, its missing parts supplied by reference TRBV18 and TRBJ1-4, is NAGVMQNPRHLVRRRGQEARLRCSPMKGHSHVYWYRQLPEEGLKFMVYLQKENIIDESGMPKERFSAEFPKEGPSILRIQQVVRGDSAAYFCASSPPQGNEKLFFGSGTQLSVL.

The chain has TRBV7-6 and TRBJ1-1; weak D call: TRBD1 (5 bases). V was pared by 3 bases and J by 4 bases, with 9 bases between. There are 13 residues in the CDR3. Germline CDR1 is SGHVS and CDR2 is FNYEAQ. The CDR3 DNA sequence: TGTGCCAGCAGCTTGGGGGGGACCACTGAAGCTTTCTTT. It specifies CASSLGGTTEAFF.

V is TRBV28 and J is TRBJ1-5, with TRBD1 matching 8 bases. The V and J ends lost 5 bases and 5 bases, in that order; junction bases with no gene match: 5. CDR1 and CDR2 from the germline V gene are MDHEN and SYDVKM. The CDR3 totals 14 residues. The CDR3 DNA sequence: TGTGCCAGCAGTACCACAGGGGGAGATCAGCCCCAGCATTTT. Amino acid sequence: CASSTTGGDQPQHF.

The chain is built from TRBV19 and TRBJ1-2, with TRBD1 identical over 7 bases. CDR1 and CDR2 from the germline V gene are LNHDA and SQIVND (reference sequence). V lost 9 bases to trimming and J lost 4 bases; unmatched junction nucleotides: 8. The CDR3 spans 13 residues. The DNA of the CDR3 is TGTGCCAGCCGCAGGGGGGGACTCTATGGCTACACCTTC. Its translation is CASRRGGLYGYTF.

The chain has TRBV12-3 or TRBV12-4 and TRBJ1-1; tentatively, D is TRBD1 (5 bases). This CDR3 has 13 amino acids. V gave up 6 bases and J gave up 4 bases, with 12 bases separating them. CDR3 in DNA: TGTGCCAGCAGCCAAACCGGGGGCACTGAAGCTTTCTTT. Translating it yields CASSQTGGTEAFF.

V and J are TRBV5-1 and TRBJ2-2; 8 nucleotides align to TRBD2. Germline CDR1 is SGHRS and CDR2 is YFSETQ. The CDR3 spans 14 residues. V was clipped by 0 bases and J by 6 bases; unmatched bases: 1. In DNA form, the CDR3 reads TGCGCCAGCAGCTTGGCCGGGGGGGCCGGGGAGCTGTTTTTT. It codes for CASSLAGGAGELFF.

The chain carries TRBV2 and TRBJ2-2, with D possibly TRBD1 on 5 matching bases. Looked up from germline, CDR1 is SNHLY and CDR2 is FYNNEI. This CDR3 is 14 amino acids long. Between the trimmed V and J ends, which lost 8 bases and 6 bases, there was a span of 16 bases. CDR3 bases: TGTGCCAGCGTAGACAGCCTTAGGGCCGGGGAGCTGTTTTTT. It encodes CASVDSLRAGELFF.

V is TRBV5-4 and J is TRBJ2-1, with 8 positions matching TRBD2. Germline values: CDR1 SGHNT, CDR2 YYREEE (reference sequence). V lost 4 bases, J lost 0 bases, and 3 bases stayed unmatched. The CDR3 runs 15 residues. CDR3: CASSRGGNSYNEQFF. The DNA of the CDR3 is TGTGCCAGCAGCCGCGGGGGGAACTCCTACAATGAGCAGTTCTTC.

The J gene is TRBJ1-1, the V gene TRBV5-1; D perhaps matches TRBD1 (6 bases). Germline CDR1 is SGHRS and CDR2 is YFSETQ. CDR3 size: 15 residues. Trimming left V 4 bases short and J 3 bases short, with 16 bases between. CDR3 nucleotide sequence: TGCGCCAGCAGCATACAGGGTCCTACGGACACTGAAGCTTTCTTT. Encoded protein: CASSIQGPTDTEAFF.

DNA of the CDR3: TGTGCCAGCAGTAGGGGGGGCGGGTTGAACACTGAAGCTTTCTTT. It yields the protein CASSRGGGLNTEAFF. The genes are TRBV6-5 and TRBJ1-1, with a possible D match to TRBD1 (6 bases). The CDR3 contains 15 residues. Per the germline V gene, CDR1 is MNHEY and CDR2 is SVGAGI. V lost 5 bases to trimming and J lost 0 bases, with 13 bases between them.

The J gene is TRBJ2-1, the V gene TRBV9; 15 positions match TRBD2. The CDR3 contains 17 residues. The germline CDR1 and CDR2 sequences are SGDLS and YYNGEE. Trimming took 4 bases from V and 8 from J; bases not matched to a gene: 10. The CDR3 protein is CASSTPGLAGGVDEQFF. CDR3 DNA sequence: TGTGCCAGCAGCACCCCGGGACTAGCGGGAGGAGTCGATGAGCAGTTCTTC.

The rearrangement uses TRBV28 and TRBJ1-4, with a weak D call TRBD1 (5 bases). Germline assignment: CDR1 MDHEN and CDR2 SYDVKM. V was shortened by 5 bases and J by 0 bases, with 25 bases between the two germline ends. This CDR3 comprises 20 residues. CDR3 sequence (DNA): TGTGCCAGCAGTCCCATTAGGGGAATTGTAACTTTTGCAACTAATGAAAAACTGTTTTTT. Amino acid sequence: CASSPIRGIVTFATNEKLFF.

The chain links TRBV7-2 to TRBJ1-3, with D uncertain. CDR1 and CDR2 from the germline V gene are SGHTA and FQGNSA. The CDR3 extends over 12 amino acids. Trimming stripped 4 bases from V and 4 bases from J, with 5 bases between. CDR3 nucleotides: TGTGCCAGCAGCTCACAGGGAAACACCATATATTTT. Translated, it gives CASSSQGNTIYF.

The chain has TRBV28 and TRBJ1-4, with 8 bases aligning to TRBD1. Per germline, CDR1 MDHEN and CDR2 SYDVKM. The CDR3 contains 15 residues. After removal of 2 bases from V and 8 bases from J, the junction contained 7 bases not matched to a gene. The CDR3 bases are TGTGCCAGCAGTTTACGGCAGGGGGCAGTGGAAAAACTGTTTTTT. This encodes CASSLRQGAVEKLFF.

The chain uses TRBV12-3 or TRBV12-4 and TRBJ2-1; D gene unclear. V lost 4 bases and J lost 0, with 4 bases in between. The CDR3 spans 13 residues. CDR3 coding DNA: TGTGCCAGCAGTTCCGTCTCCTACAATGAGCAGTTCTTC. Translating it yields CASSSVSYNEQFF.

The chain carries TRBV10-1 and TRBJ1-4; no clear D gene. CDR1 is WNHNN and CDR2 is SYGVQD in the germline V gene (reference sequence). The CDR3 totals 16 residues. V was cut by 0 bases and J by 11 bases, with 19 bases left in between. CDR3 residues: CASSESMVSTREKLFF. CDR3 DNA sequence: TGCGCCAGCAGTGAGTCGATGGTTAGCACCCGGGAGAAACTGTTTTTT.

This rearrangement joins TRBV12-3 or TRBV12-4 to TRBJ1-5; TRBD1 is a possible D gene (5 bases). The germline V and J ends were trimmed by 7 bases and 4 bases, with 11 bases remaining between them. The CDR3 extends over 13 amino acids. CDR3 residues: CASTSGGNQPQHF. The CDR3 DNA is TGTGCCAGCACCTCGGGGGGGAATCAGCCCCAGCATTTT.

This rearrangement joins TRBV15 to TRBJ1-2; 11 bases match TRBD1. The CDR3 has 15 amino acids. Trimming at V came to 5 bases and at J to 5 bases, leaving 7 bases not matched to a gene. Looked up from germline, CDR1 is LNHNV and CDR2 is YYDKDF (reference sequence). In DNA form, the CDR3 reads TGTGCCACCAGCGTCGGGACAGGGGGGACTTATGGCTACACCTTC. Residues: CATSVGTGGTYGYTF.

This sequence joins TRBV6-2 or TRBV6-3 and TRBJ2-1; 9 positions agree with TRBD2. V was clipped by 5 bases and J by 9 bases; unmatched bases: 8. The CDR3 has 14 amino acids. The germline gives CDR1 MNHEY, CDR2 SVGEGT. CDR3 DNA sequence: TGTGCCAGCAGTAAGTCCTTAGCGGGGGTTGAGCAGTTCTTC. Translating it yields CASSKSLAGVEQFF.

The chain joins TRBV28 to TRBJ2-3; D gene unclear. The germline V gene encodes CDR1 MDHEN and CDR2 SYDVKM. The CDR3 runs to 13 residues. V shed 6 bases and J shed 2 bases, with 9 bases lying between them. CDR3 nucleotide sequence: TGTGCCAGCAGCCCAGGTGACACAGATACGCAGTATTTT. Protein product: CASSPGDTDTQYF.